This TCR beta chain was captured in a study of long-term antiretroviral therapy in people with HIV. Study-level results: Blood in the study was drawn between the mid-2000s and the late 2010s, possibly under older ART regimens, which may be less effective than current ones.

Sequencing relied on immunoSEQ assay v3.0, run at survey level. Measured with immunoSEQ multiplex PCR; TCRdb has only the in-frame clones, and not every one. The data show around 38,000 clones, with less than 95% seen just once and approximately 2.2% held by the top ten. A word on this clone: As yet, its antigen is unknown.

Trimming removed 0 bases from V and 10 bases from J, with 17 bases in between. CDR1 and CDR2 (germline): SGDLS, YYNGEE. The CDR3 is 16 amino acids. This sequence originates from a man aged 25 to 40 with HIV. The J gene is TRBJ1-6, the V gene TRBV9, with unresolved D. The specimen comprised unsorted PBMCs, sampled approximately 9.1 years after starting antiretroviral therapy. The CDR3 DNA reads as TGTGCCAGCAGCGTAGATCCGGGCGCAGAAATCTCACCCCTCCACTTT. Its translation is CASSVDPGAEISPLHF.